This passage covers 5 T cell receptor beta chains from one sample sequenced in a study of T cells after yellow fever vaccination. TCRdb fed the 5' RACE reads into MiXCR, producing one record per CDR3 protein. The top ten hold just over 35% of the sample, which has around 63,000 distinct CDR3 sequences, about 7.8% seen once. This sample comprised CD8+ T cells sorted from PBMCs, obtained 15 days after the yellow fever booster vaccination. These receptors were collected from a young man who received the YFV17D yellow fever vaccine.

The table lists this clonotype with many counts. DNA of the CDR3: TGCAGCGTTGCTAGCGGGAGTGCCGGGGAGCTGTTTTTT. Its protein is CSVASGSAGELFF. The rearrangement joins TRBV29-1 to TRBJ2-2, with 10 bases aligning to TRBD2. CDR1 SQVTM and CDR2 ANQGSEA come from the germline V gene. After removal of 4 bases from V and 6 bases from J, the junction contained 2 bases not matched to a gene. This CDR3 region has 13 residues.

Ten or more counts support this clonotype. The V gene is TRBV3-1, the J gene TRBJ1-5; maybe TRBD1 (5 bases). Trimming shortened V by 4 bases and J by 2 bases, and 9 bases separated the two germline ends. Germline CDR1 and CDR2: LGHDT and YNNKEL (reference sequence). CDR3 length: 14 amino acids. The CDR3 bases are TGTGCCAGCAGCCTCGACAGTGGCAATCAGCCCCAGCATTTT. Translation: CASSLDSGNQPQHF.

This clonotype was seen ten or more times. The J gene is TRBJ2-2, the V gene TRBV18, with D maybe TRBD1 (6 bases). This CDR3 is built from 13 residues. CDR1 is KGHSH and CDR2 is LQKENI in the germline V gene. Trimming removed 3 bases from V and 10 bases from J, with 12 bases in between. In DNA, the CDR3 is TGTGCCAGCTCACCGCCGAACAGGGAGGAGCTGTTTTTT. It codes for CASSPPNREELFF.

There are many counts of this clonotype. V usage is TRBV21-1 and J usage is TRBJ2-3; no DNA check was done on the table's D call, TRBD1. TRBV21-1 is a documented pseudogene. The CDR3 has 15 amino acids. The CDR3 protein is CASPRAGVGTDTQYF. CDR3 in DNA: TGTGCCAGCCCGAGGGCAGGGGTGGGCACAGATACGCAGTATTTT.

This clonotype was observed many times. The chain is built from TRBV6-5 and TRBJ2-7, with TRBD2 as a possible D gene (6 bases). The CDR3 has 14 amino acids. V dropped 2 bases and J dropped 5 bases, with 13 bases sitting between them. Germline lookup yields CDR1 MNHEY and CDR2 SVGAGI. CDR3 bases: TGTGCCAGCAGTTACGCGGGAATGGAGGACGAGCAGTACTTC. Encoded protein: CASSYAGMEDEQYF.